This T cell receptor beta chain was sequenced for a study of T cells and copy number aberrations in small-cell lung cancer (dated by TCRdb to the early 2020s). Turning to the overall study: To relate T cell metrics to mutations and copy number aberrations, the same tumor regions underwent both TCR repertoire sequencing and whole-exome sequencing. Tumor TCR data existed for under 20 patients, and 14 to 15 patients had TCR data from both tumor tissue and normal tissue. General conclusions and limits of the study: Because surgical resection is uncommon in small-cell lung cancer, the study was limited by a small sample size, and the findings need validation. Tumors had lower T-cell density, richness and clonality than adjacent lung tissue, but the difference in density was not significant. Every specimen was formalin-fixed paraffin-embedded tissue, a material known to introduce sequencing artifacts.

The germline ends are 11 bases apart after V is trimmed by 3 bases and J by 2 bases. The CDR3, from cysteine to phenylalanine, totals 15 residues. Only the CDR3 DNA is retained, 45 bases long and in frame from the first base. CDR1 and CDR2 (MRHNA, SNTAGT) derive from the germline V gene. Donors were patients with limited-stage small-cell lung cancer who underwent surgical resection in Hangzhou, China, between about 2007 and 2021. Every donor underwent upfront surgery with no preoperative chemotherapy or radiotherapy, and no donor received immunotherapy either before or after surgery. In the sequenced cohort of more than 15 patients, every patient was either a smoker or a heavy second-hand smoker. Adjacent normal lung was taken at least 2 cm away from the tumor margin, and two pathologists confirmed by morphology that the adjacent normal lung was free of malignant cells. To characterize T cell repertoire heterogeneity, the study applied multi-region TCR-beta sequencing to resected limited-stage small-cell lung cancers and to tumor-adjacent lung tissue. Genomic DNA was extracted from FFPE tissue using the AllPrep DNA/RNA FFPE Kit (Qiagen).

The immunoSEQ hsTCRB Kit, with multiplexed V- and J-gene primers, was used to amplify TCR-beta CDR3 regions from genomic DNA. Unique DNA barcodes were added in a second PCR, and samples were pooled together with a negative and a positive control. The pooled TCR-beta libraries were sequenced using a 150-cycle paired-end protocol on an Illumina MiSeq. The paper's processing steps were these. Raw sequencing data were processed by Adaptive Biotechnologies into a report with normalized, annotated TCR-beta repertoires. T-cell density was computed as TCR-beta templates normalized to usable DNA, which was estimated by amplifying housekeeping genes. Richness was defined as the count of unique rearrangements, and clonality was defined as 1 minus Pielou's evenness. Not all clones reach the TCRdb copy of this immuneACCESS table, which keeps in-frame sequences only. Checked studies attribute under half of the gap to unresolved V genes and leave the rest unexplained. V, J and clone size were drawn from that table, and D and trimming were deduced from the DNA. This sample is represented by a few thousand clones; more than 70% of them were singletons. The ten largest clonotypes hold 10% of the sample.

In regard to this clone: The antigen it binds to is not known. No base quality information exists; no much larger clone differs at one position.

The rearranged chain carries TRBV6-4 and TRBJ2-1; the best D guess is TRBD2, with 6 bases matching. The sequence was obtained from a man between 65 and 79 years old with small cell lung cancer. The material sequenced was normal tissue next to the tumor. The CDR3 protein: CASSEVAEPYNEQFF. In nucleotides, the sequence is TGTGCCAGCAGTGAGGTAGCGGAACCCTACAATGAGCAGTTCTTC.